The clone carrying this TCR beta chain has a handful of counts. Recruited during active infection, patients (from Seattle) were subsequently followed longitudinally. This entry belongs to a study of blood T cell repertoires in COVID-19. Study at large: Samples came from the United States, Italy and Spain, spanning acute and convalescent COVID-19. PBMCs, B-cell-depleted T cells, or T cells were the source of the cDNA or gDNA that made up the material.

Per the original data handling: How many nucleated cells were present was estimated from reference gene primer amplification. The table came from immunoSEQ multiplex PCR; TCRdb's copy has only in-frame clones and leaves some out. The DNA was the basis for D and trimming; V, J and clone size are from that table. The sample includes fewer than 80,000 clones, 75% to 90% of them seen just once. Unmatched junction bases numbered 5, after V lost 0 bases and J lost 8 bases. Germline V gene data show CDR1 as SGHKS and CDR2 as YYEKEE (reference sequence). This CDR3 has 14 amino acids. This clonotype was sampled from a man at least 80 years old with COVID-19, enrolled during active disease. The source material was peripheral blood. The V gene is TRBV5-5, the J gene TRBJ1-2, with 9 bases that match TRBD1. CDR3 residues: CASSLGDRVGGYTF. CDR3 nucleotides: TGTGCCAGCAGCTTGGGGGACAGGGTCGGGGGCTACACCTTC.